These 28 T cell receptor beta chains were sequenced from one sample in a study of blood T cell repertoires in COVID-19. Profiled with immunoSEQ multiplex PCR; TCRdb holds only in-frame clones, not every one. The sample includes roughly 160,000 clones, around 67% seen only once; the top ten take 3%. Sequencing was done on a sample of peripheral blood. These receptors were obtained from a woman of 80 years or more with acute or convalescent COVID-19.

The chain links TRBV5-1 to TRBJ1-2; 10 nucleotides line up with TRBD1. V dropped 3 bases and J dropped 7; count of bases not matched to a gene: 3. The V gene's germline CDR1 is SGHRS and CDR2 YFSETQ. The CDR3 runs to 13 residues. The CDR3 DNA is TGCGCCAGCAGCTACCGGACAGGGGGTGGCTACACCTTC. Residues: CASSYRTGGGYTF.

Concerning this clone itself: At the DNA level, this CDR3 is encoded by other sequences in the same sample as well. V and J are TRBV7-2 and TRBJ2-1; TRBD2 matches 8 bases. V was pared by 2 bases and J by 0 bases, with 0 bases of the junction left unmatched. This CDR3 contains 15 residues. Germline CDR1 reads SGHTA; CDR2 reads FQGNSA. CDR3 region: CASSLSGSSYNEQFF. Written as DNA, the CDR3 is TGTGCCAGCAGCTTAAGCGGGAGCTCCTACAATGAGCAGTTCTTC.

The chain is built from TRBV28 and TRBJ2-1; D is perhaps TRBD1 (5 bases). The CDR3 is 16 amino acids. The V end was cut by 2 bases, the J end by 5 bases, with 16 bases between. The V gene's germline CDR1 is MDHEN and CDR2 SYDVKM. CDR3 bases: TGTGCCAGCAGTTTAGGTTTGGCAGGGTGGCACAATGAGCAGTTCTTC. Its translation is CASSLGLAGWHNEQFF.

The chain joins TRBV18 to TRBJ2-2; 13 nucleotides agree with TRBD2. Germline CDR1 KGHSH, CDR2 LQKENI. The CDR3 contains 17 residues. The V segment lost 0 bases and the J segment 7 bases; nucleotides outside the gene matches: 5. The CDR3 DNA reads as TGTGCCAGCTCACCACCCGGACTAGCGGGAGTGATCGGGGAGCTGTTTTTT. This gives the protein CASSPPGLAGVIGELFF.

As DNA, the CDR3 is TGTGCCAGCAGTTACCCGACCTCTCGGGGGGCGCTTGACACTGAAGCTTTCTTT. Its protein product is CASSYPTSRGALDTEAFF. J is TRBJ1-1 and V is TRBV6-2 or TRBV6-3; D possibly corresponds to TRBD1 (6 bases). Trimming removed 2 bases at V and 3 bases at J, with 22 bases between. This CDR3 comprises 18 residues. From germline, CDR1 is MNHEY and CDR2 SVGEGT.

The chain links TRBV19 to TRBJ1-1; the D is unclear. CDR1 is LNHDA and CDR2 is SQIVND in the germline V gene (reference sequence). This CDR3 region has 14 residues. The V gene lost 4 bases and the J gene lost 1 base, with 10 bases spanning the gap. The CDR3 coding sequence is TGTGCCAGTAGTAGCGGGCCCTCGAACACTGAAGCTTTCTTT. Translation gives CASSSGPSNTEAFF.

The chain is built from TRBV10-3 and TRBJ2-3; TRBD1 matches at 11 bases. J lost 4 bases, V lost 4 bases, and 22 bases had no gene match. The length of the CDR3 is 21 residues. Germline V gene sequence: CDR1 ENHRY, CDR2 SYGVKD. The CDR3 protein is CAISGAWTGGWREGPPDTQYF. The DNA for the CDR3 is TGTGCCATCAGTGGCGCTTGGACAGGGGGCTGGCGGGAGGGTCCCCCAGATACGCAGTATTTT.

This chain links TRBV5-1 with TRBJ2-2; 10 bases align to TRBD2. With V trimmed by 4 bases and J by 5 bases, 8 bases remained unmatched. The CDR3 runs 16 residues. Germline V lookup: CDR1 SGHRS, CDR2 YFSETQ. This chain's CDR3 is CASSLSSGRDTGELFF. As DNA, the CDR3 is TGCGCCAGCAGCCTCTCTAGCGGGAGAGATACCGGGGAGCTGTTTTTT.

The chain links TRBV10-2 to TRBJ2-6, with no clear D. V gave up 4 bases and J gave up 0 bases, with 10 bases separating them. Germline assignment: CDR1 WSHSY and CDR2 SAAADI. CDR3 length: 16 amino acids. CDR3 loop: CASSVAGTSGANVLTF. The CDR3 DNA is TGCGCCAGCAGTGTGGCAGGTACCTCTGGGGCCAACGTCCTGACTTTC.

This clone showed up just a few times. The rearrangement links TRBV7-2 to TRBJ2-7; TRBD1 agrees at 9 bases. V shed 5 bases and J 0 bases; nucleotides not matched to a gene: 14. This CDR3 contains 18 residues. Germline loops: CDR1 SGHTA, CDR2 FQGNSA. CDR3 sequence reads: CASSPRPGTGSSSYEQYF. CDR3 DNA sequence: TGTGCCAGCAGCCCCCGTCCCGGGACAGGGTCGAGCTCCTACGAGCAGTACTTC.

CDR3: CASSLGGLFGADTQYF. As DNA, the CDR3 is TGTGCCAGCAGCTTAGGGGGTTTGTTCGGGGCAGATACGCAGTATTTT. V gene TRBV7-8 combines with J gene TRBJ2-3; D might be TRBD2 (5 bases). The V and J ends lost 1 base and 4 bases respectively, with 15 bases between them. Germline CDR1 is SGHVS and CDR2 is FQNEAQ. There are 16 residues in the CDR3.

This clone appeared a single time. The chain employs TRBV5-1 and TRBJ2-3; 14 positions agree with TRBD2. The CDR3 loop spans 15 amino acids. CDR1 is SGHRS and CDR2 is YFSETQ in the germline V gene. With V trimmed by 0 bases and J by 9 bases, 3 bases remained unmatched. The CDR3 region is CASSLGGLAGVTQYF. CDR3 coding DNA: TGCGCCAGCAGCTTGGGGGGACTAGCGGGAGTCACGCAGTATTTT.

Regarding this clone: This sample includes further DNA sequences coding for the same CDR3. The chain couples TRBV28 to TRBJ1-2; D possibly corresponds to TRBD1 (5 bases). Germline values: CDR1 MDHEN, CDR2 SYDVKM. The length of the CDR3 is 13 residues. The ends were cut back, 6 bases at V and 3 bases at J, with 11 bases in the middle. The DNA of the CDR3 is TGTGCCAGCAGCTCAGGGTCAGACTATGGCTACACCTTC. It specifies CASSSGSDYGYTF.

The V call is TRBV19, the J call TRBJ2-6; 8 bases map to TRBD1. The CDR3 has 16 amino acids. After removal of 7 bases from V and 5 bases from J, the junction contained 10 bases not matched to a gene. CDR1 and CDR2 from the germline V gene are LNHDA and SQIVND (reference sequence). CDR3 sequence: CASNQQGVMRANVLTF. The CDR3 coding sequence is TGTGCCAGTAATCAACAGGGGGTAATGAGGGCCAACGTCCTGACTTTC. Full variable domain (rest looked up from reference TRBV19 and TRBJ2-6): DGGITQSPKYLFRKEGQNVTLSCEQNLNHDAMYWYRQDPGQGLRLIYYSQIVNDFQKGDIAEGYSVSREKKESFPLTVTSAQKNPTAFYLCASNQQGVMRANVLTFGAGSRLTVL.

The chain carries TRBV28 and TRBJ2-5; possible D gene TRBD2, 5 bases. The CDR3 has 13 residues. CDR1 and CDR2 from the germline V gene are MDHEN and SYDVKM. Trimming took off 5 bases at V and 4 bases at J, with 11 bases between the two ends. Here the CDR3 reads CASSTHSGETQYF. As DNA, the CDR3 is TGTGCCAGCAGTACCCACAGCGGAGAGACCCAGTACTTC.

The V and J genes are TRBV19 and TRBJ1-5; tentatively, D is TRBD1 (6 bases). CDR3 size: 15 residues. Germline loops: CDR1 LNHDA, CDR2 SQIVND (reference sequence). V was clipped by 7 bases and J by 2 bases, with 15 bases between them. The DNA of the CDR3 is TGTGCCAGTACCATCAAGGGGGTCGGCAATCAGCCCCAGCATTTT. This gives the protein CASTIKGVGNQPQHF.

V is TRBV23-1 and J is TRBJ2-3; TRBD1 might be the D (6 bases). TRBV23-1 is flagged as an ORF with uncertain function. CDR3 length: 14 residues. The V end was cut by 4 bases, the J end by 2 bases, with 10 bases between. The CDR3 DNA reads as TGCGCCAGCAGTCTGACAGGAAACACAGATACGCAGTATTTT. It encodes CASSLTGNTDTQYF.

The chain joins TRBV12-3 or TRBV12-4 to TRBJ2-4, with D perhaps TRBD2 (6 bases). This CDR3 is built from 13 residues. V dropped 7 bases and J dropped 9 bases, with 16 bases sitting between them. The CDR3 reads CASTLGGTAIQYF. CDR3 DNA: TGTGCCAGCACCCTTGGGGGGACTGCCATTCAGTACTTC.

The V gene is TRBV3-1 (or the pseudogene TRBV3-2), the J gene TRBJ2-7, with D possibly TRBD2 on 6 matching bases. V was pared by 2 bases and J by 4 bases, with 9 bases between. The CDR3 extends over 13 amino acids. In germline, CDR1 is LGHDT, CDR2 YNNKEL (reference sequence). In DNA, the CDR3 is TGTGCCAGCAGCCAACTAGCGTCATACGAGCAGTACTTC. The encoded protein is CASSQLASYEQYF.

The chain is built from TRBV4-2 and TRBJ2-6; D unclear. In germline, CDR1 is LGHNA, CDR2 YNFKEQ. This CDR3 spans 17 amino acids. V lost 4 bases and J 2 bases, leaving 15 bases between the germline ends. In DNA, the CDR3 is TGTGCCAGCAGCCGAGACGTCCAGGCGACTGGGGCCAACGTCCTGACTTTC. Translating it yields CASSRDVQATGANVLTF.

The chain links TRBV11-2 to TRBJ2-7, with 7 bases matching TRBD2. The germline gives CDR1 SGHAT, CDR2 FQNNGV. Germline trimming cut 2 bases from V and 2 bases from J; bases unmatched to any gene: 6. CDR3 length: 15 residues. Here the CDR3 DNA reads TGTGCCAGCAGCTTAAGCGGGGCTTTGACCTACGAGCAGTACTTC. This encodes CASSLSGALTYEQYF. Full variable domain (rest looked up from reference TRBV11-2 and TRBJ2-7): EAGVAQSPRYKIIEKRQSVAFWCNPISGHATLYWYQQILGQGPKLLIQFQNNGVVDDSQLPKDRFSAERLKGVDSTLKIQPAKLEDSAVYLCASSLSGALTYEQYFGPGTRLTVT.

The rearrangement links TRBV2 to TRBJ2-1; D might be TRBD2 (5 bases). Between the trimmed V and J ends, which lost 1 base and 9 bases, there was a span of 16 bases. The CDR3 runs 15 residues. Germline-derived CDR1 and CDR2 are SNHLY and FYNNEI. CDR3 bases: TGTGCCAGCAGTGAAGGGACTCCGGGGTATGGTGAGCAGTTCTTC. Its protein is CASSEGTPGYGEQFF.

The V and J genes are TRBV27 and TRBJ2-1; 8 nucleotides match TRBD2. The germline V gene encodes CDR1 MNHEY and CDR2 SMNVEV (reference sequence). The ends lost 0 bases at V and 4 bases at J; junction bases unmatched: 2. The CDR3 covers 15 residues. Written as DNA, the CDR3 is TGTGCCAGCAGTTTATCGAGCGGGAGATACAATGAGCAGTTCTTC. This sequence encodes CASSLSSGRYNEQFF.

With regard to this clone: Other DNA variants within this sample encode the same CDR3. This chain joins TRBV3-1 (or the pseudogene TRBV3-2) and TRBJ2-7; 8 positions match TRBD2. The CDR3 spans 15 residues. V lost 1 base and J lost 2; bases outside the gene matches: 4. Germline CDR1 is LGHDT and CDR2 is YNNKEL (reference sequence). CDR3 DNA: TGTGCCAGCAGCCAAGGAGCGGGAGCGACCTACGAGCAGTACTTC. It is translated as CASSQGAGATYEQYF.

Only a few counts were recorded for this clone. The chain recombines TRBV11-3 with TRBJ2-1, with 9 bases matching TRBD1. The V gene end was trimmed by 4 bases and the J gene end by 14 bases; junction bases not matched to a gene: 9. Germline V CDR1 and CDR2: SGHNT, YENEEA. This CDR3 contains 13 residues. Written as DNA, the CDR3 is TGTGCCAGCAGCTGGGACGGGACAGGGACAAAGTTCTTC. It encodes CASSWDGTGTKFF.

This clone appeared a single time. This rearrangement joins TRBV27 to TRBJ2-7, with 9 bases matching TRBD1. The J segment lost 7 bases and the V segment lost 4 bases, leaving 11 bases of the junction unmatched. The CDR3 is 15 residues long. Germline CDR1 and CDR2: MNHEY and SMNVEV (reference sequence). Here the CDR3 reads CASSSTGTGIWEQYF. The CDR3 DNA is TGTGCCAGCAGTTCAACCGGGACAGGGATCTGGGAGCAGTACTTC.

This rearrangement joins TRBV7-9 to TRBJ1-2; maybe TRBD1 (6 bases). Trimming cost V 5 bases and J 8 bases, with 12 bases left between them. The germline CDR1 and CDR2 sequences are SEHNR and FQNEAQ (reference sequence). The length of the CDR3 is 12 residues. The DNA for the CDR3 is TGTGCCAGCAGCGAAGAACAGGGAGGCTACACCTTC. Translated: CASSEEQGGYTF.

The chain couples TRBV27 to TRBJ2-2; a weak D match, TRBD1 (5 bases). Germline loops: CDR1 MNHEY, CDR2 SMNVEV (reference sequence). V lost 3 bases and J lost 0, with 14 bases in between. This CDR3 has 17 residues. The CDR3 DNA sequence: TGTGCCAGCAGTTTCTCACTTGGGGCAGCGAACACCGGGGAGCTGTTTTTT. Its translation: CASSFSLGAANTGELFF.